The rows below give T cell receptor beta chains drawn from one sample of a study of Graves' ophthalmopathy and Graves' hyperthyroidism. TCRdb recomputed calls from the multiplex PCR reads with MiXCR, one row per CDR3 protein. The table lists 500,000 to 600,000 distinct CDR3 sequences, roughly 40% of them singletons. Specimen: peripheral blood or thyroid tissue (not recorded which). The source of these receptors is an adult man with Graves' hyperthyroidism. Both conserved end residues are part of each CDR3. The order of the fields is V gene, D gene, CDR3 protein. The D gene is left open where the match is weak.

V: TRBV10-3
D: .
CDR3: CAIREGGTVTEAFF

V: TRBV24-1
D: .
CDR3: CATSDPWTVSNYGYTF

V: TRBV20-1
D: TRBD2
CDR3: CSARVWASGIYEQYF

V: TRBV9
D: .
CDR3: CASSVGGENYEQYF

V: TRBV7-8
D: .
CDR3: CASSFDTSGNTIYF

V: TRBV29-1
D: TRBD1
CDR3: CSYWTGTGNSPLHF

V: TRBV19
D: .
CDR3: CASSSNTEAFF

V: TRBV6-1
D: .
CDR3: CASSERGSYFATNEKLFF

V: TRBV19
D: .
CDR3: CASSIGRQVNGETQYF

V: TRBV18
D: TRBD1
CDR3: CASSPGQQETQYF

V: TRBV19
D: TRBD1
CDR3: CASFWDREEAFF

V: TRBV2
D: .
CDR3: CASTTGGGSESNQPQHF

V: TRBV3-1
D: .
CDR3: CASSQDQTGPAFF

V: TRBV9
D: TRBD2
CDR3: CASSVEFGTSQETQYF

V: TRBV28
D: TRBD1
CDR3: CASRTGGVNYGYTF

V: TRBV7-2
D: .
CDR3: CAGSSRGDYGYTF

V: TRBV9
D: TRBD2
CDR3: CASSVEWEGGYEQYF

V: TRBV29-1
D: .
CDR3: CSVDAGSSYNEQYF

V: TRBV29-1
D: .
CDR3: CSVRGGVTGQPYEQYF

V: TRBV7-9
D: TRBD2
CDR3: CASSPTSSGSSYEQYF

V: TRBV19
D: .
CDR3: CASSIDGRDGYTF

V: TRBV28
D: .
CDR3: CASSNGVGQPQHF

V: TRBV7-9
D: .
CDR3: CASSHTRRAGELFF

V: TRBV2
D: .
CDR3: CASSERENQPQHF

V: TRBV7-2
D: TRBD1
CDR3: CASSSSPGTGNSPLHF

V: TRBV29-1
D: TRBD2
CDR3: CSVDSAGGRRDEQFF

V: TRBV24-1
D: .
CDR3: CATSDENRDGRYGYTF

V: TRBV10-3
D: TRBD1
CDR3: CAISTGTGKEKLFF

V: TRBV6-1
D: TRBD1
CDR3: CASSDQGGNQPQHF

V: TRBV10-3
D: .
CDR3: CASSEGPRGRGGTQYF

V: TRBV29-1
D: .
CDR3: CSVLYRRGQRGYTF

V: TRBV7-9
D: .
CDR3: CASSLAGLYGYTF

V: TRBV10-3
D: TRBD1
CDR3: CAISSGQGRYGYTF

V: TRBV5-4
D: .
CDR3: CASSPGGSPQGAQYF

V: TRBV7-8
D: .
CDR3: CASSLGVSNYGYTF

V: TRBV5-4
D: .
CDR3: CASTGTPNTGELFF

V: TRBV19
D: .
CDR3: CASSVAEGRGNQPQHF

V: TRBV10-3
D: TRBD1
CDR3: CAISYRQGYSNQPQHF

V: TRBV2
D: TRBD2
CDR3: CASSPASGGHSGANVLTF

V: TRBV29-1
D: TRBD1
CDR3: CSVEDDRVTEAFF

V: TRBV29-1
D: TRBD1
CDR3: CSVVDRVYEQYF

V: TRBV6-5
D: .
CDR3: CASSYDGGVGKKLFF

V: TRBV11-2
D: TRBD2
CDR3: CASRPPGGAGETQHF

V: TRBV20-1
D: TRBD1
CDR3: CSARRDRTDYGYTF

V: TRBV11-2
D: TRBD2
CDR3: CASSQGLARSYNEQFF

V: TRBV10-3
D: .
CDR3: CAISDPRKDRILNYGYTF

V: TRBV20-1
D: TRBD1
CDR3: CSALPGQGMLETQYF

V: TRBV7-2
D: TRBD2
CDR3: CASRRGGGNEQFF

V: TRBV12-3/TRBV12-4
D: TRBD1
CDR3: CANRGQMSSPLHF

V: TRBV7-8
D: .
CDR3: CASSKGLEETQYF

V: TRBV2
D: TRBD2
CDR3: CASSLAGLAENDEQYF

V: TRBV5-8
D: .
CDR3: CASSLAGVGSTEAFF

V: TRBV4-1
D: TRBD1
CDR3: CASSFDGQGVYEQYF

V: TRBV6-1
D: .
CDR3: CASSEVHRVTEAFF

V: TRBV5-1
D: .
CDR3: CASSLRVTDEQFF

V: TRBV7-2
D: .
CDR3: CASSPRRGDIQYF

V: TRBV10-3
D: .
CDR3: CAISEADNEKLFF

V: TRBV29-1
D: .
CDR3: CSAEGYTEAFF

V: TRBV12-3/TRBV12-4
D: TRBD1
CDR3: CASSQRTGVGPQHF

V: TRBV24-1
D: TRBD1
CDR3: CATSKGWDGTENTGELFF